Listed below are T cell receptor beta chains from one sample, sequenced in a study of blood T cell repertoires in COVID-19. Profiling relied on immunoSEQ multiplex PCR, and the TCRdb table lists in-frame clones only, not all of them. The sample carries roughly 74,000 clones, 88% recorded once. The sequencing sample was made of peripheral blood. These receptors came from a woman of 80 years or more with active or convalescent COVID-19. The conserved cysteine and the conserved F or W are not part of the CDR3 here. Clone size is shown for a subset of rows, as once, few, many or a class of expanded clone.

v_call	clone_size	j_call	cdr3_aa
TRBV7-8	many	TRBJ1-5	ASSGRDSYNQPQH
TRBV13	.	TRBJ2-2	ASSPKVAGGSGELF
TRBV5-4	.	TRBJ2-5	ASSLAGVQETQY
TRBV6-5	.	TRBJ2-7	ASSYPQGARYEQY
TRBV19	once	TRBJ2-7	ASSMRGFYEQY
TRBV19	.	TRBJ1-5	ASTATGVSNQPQH
TRBV19	.	TRBJ1-4	ASSIGQANEKLF
TRBV14	.	TRBJ2-7	ASSQEGGYYEQY
TRBV6-2/TRBV6-3	.	TRBJ1-3	ASSYSGTAGNTIY
TRBV6-4	few	TRBJ1-3	ASTLRRGSGNTIY
TRBV7-2	.	TRBJ1-2	ASGGSGYGYT